Given below is one T cell receptor (beta chain) in context. The data were obtained in a study of blood T cell repertoires in COVID-19. There are 15 residues in the CDR3. V was trimmed by 3 bases and J by 4 bases, leaving 15 bases between them. Per germline, CDR1 SNHLY and CDR2 FYNNEI. In the authors' workflow: The assay estimated nucleated cells by amplifying reference gene primers. TCRdb keeps only in-frame clones here, not all; method: immunoSEQ multiplex PCR. V, J and clone size reflect that table, while D and trimming were determined from the DNA. This sample yields around 470,000 clones, of which 90% are seen a single time; more than 0.55% belongs to the top ten. Individuals drawn from around 24 US areas were roughly 18 to 95 years old.

The sequence came from a man younger than 30 who had recovered from COVID-19. The chain employs TRBV2 and TRBJ1-2; the D is unclear. Sequenced: PBMCs or T cells enriched from blood (not recorded which). CDR3 bases: TGTGCCAGCAGTGATCTCACCGGACTTGTCTATGGCTACACCTTC. Amino acid sequence: CASSDLTGLVYGYTF.